Shown below are 8 T cell receptor beta chains from a single sample sequenced in a study of Tregs in tolerant kidney transplant recipients. The method was immunoSEQ multiplex PCR; TCRdb's version includes in-frame clones alone and lacks a portion of them. The sample lists approximately 100,000 clones, 90% to 95% occurring once. Sequenced here: CD4+ T cells from blood, sampled before the transplant. The receptors stem from a human donor who received a combined kidney and bone marrow transplant.

The V and J genes are TRBV19 and TRBJ1-2, with TRBD1 as a possible D gene (5 bases). V was clipped by 3 bases and J by 7 bases, with 12 bases between them. The CDR3 contains 13 residues. Germline values: CDR1 LNHDA, CDR2 SQIVND (reference sequence). In DNA, the CDR3 is TGTGCCAGTAGTATGGGCCAGGGATTTGGCTACACCTTC. It codes for CASSMGQGFGYTF.

CDR3 sequence: CASSFPPRGYEQYF. CDR3 DNA sequence: TGTGCCAGCAGTTTTCCCCCTAGGGGATACGAGCAGTACTTC. The chain is built from TRBV28 and TRBJ2-7; perhaps TRBD1 as D (5 bases). V was clipped by 3 bases and J by 4 bases, with 13 bases between them. Germline V gene data show CDR1 as MDHEN and CDR2 as SYDVKM. The length of the CDR3 is 14 residues. The whole variable domain, filled in from reference TRBV28 and TRBJ2-7, reads DVKVTQSSRYLVKRTGEKVFLECVQDMDHENMFWYRQDPGLGLRLIYFSYDVKMKEKGDIPEGYSVSREKKERFSLILESASTNQTSMYLCASSFPPRGYEQYFGPGTRLTVT.

The chain employs TRBV5-1 and TRBJ1-3, with 9 bases matching TRBD1. The CDR3 contains 17 residues. Germline V gives CDR1 SGHRS, CDR2 YFSETQ. The J segment lost 3 bases and the V segment lost 4 bases, leaving 11 bases of the junction unmatched. The CDR3 sequence is CASSPLGQGGLGNTIYF. CDR3 coding DNA: TGCGCCAGCAGCCCGCTGGGACAGGGAGGACTTGGAAACACCATATATTTT.

The chain couples TRBV6-6 to TRBJ2-7, with TRBD1 matching 7 bases. With V trimmed by 5 bases and J by 2 bases, 9 bases remained unmatched. From germline, CDR1 is MNHNY and CDR2 SVGAGI (reference sequence). The CDR3 has 15 amino acids. The CDR3 coding sequence is TGTGCCAGCAGTAAACCGACAGGGACCACCTACGAGCAGTACTTC. Its protein is CASSKPTGTTYEQYF.

The CDR3 protein is CASSLGDRVYYGYTF. CDR3 nucleotide sequence: TGTGCCAGCAGCTTAGGGGACAGGGTTTACTATGGCTACACCTTC. J is TRBJ1-2 and V is TRBV7-9; 9 bases fit TRBD1. Unmatched junction bases numbered 3, after V lost 1 base and J lost 3 bases. This CDR3 is 15 amino acids long. CDR1 and CDR2 from the germline V gene are SEHNR and FQNEAQ (reference sequence).

The V call is TRBV14, the J call TRBJ2-7; a possible D gene is TRBD1 (5 bases). The CDR3 spans 14 residues. Germline CDR1 and CDR2: SGHDN and FVKESK. Between the trimmed V and J ends, which lost 4 bases and 2 bases, there was a span of 12 bases. CDR3 sequence: CASSRMQGTYEQYF. DNA for the CDR3: TGTGCCAGCAGCCGGATGCAGGGAACCTACGAGCAGTACTTC.

This clone appeared a single time. The chain couples TRBV11-3 to TRBJ2-5; 7 bases align to TRBD1. The CDR3 covers 14 residues. Germline V gene data show CDR1 as SGHNT and CDR2 as YENEEA. V was clipped by 5 bases and J by 4 bases; unmatched bases: 7. CDR3 coding DNA: TGTGCCAGCAGCCCACATACAGGGGCAGAGACCCAGTACTTC. Its translation: CASSPHTGAETQYF.

This chain joins TRBV7-3 and TRBJ2-7, with 9 bases identical to TRBD1. The V and J ends lost 2 bases and 2 bases, in that order; junction bases with no gene match: 4. The CDR3 covers 15 residues. Per the germline V gene, CDR1 is SGHTA and CDR2 is FQGTGA. In nucleotides, the CDR3 is TGTGCCAGCAGCTTATCCGGACAGGGGACCTACGAGCAGTACTTC. Protein product: CASSLSGQGTYEQYF. Drawing the rest from reference TRBV7-3 and TRBJ2-7, the complete variable domain is GAGVSQTPSNKVTEKGKYVELRCDPISGHTALYWYRQSLGQGPEFLIYFQGTGAADDSGLPNDRFFAVRPEGSVSTLKIQRTERGDSAVYLCASSLSGQGTYEQYFGPGTRLTVT.